Listed below are T cell receptor beta chains from one sample, sequenced in a study of T cells in Graves' hyperthyroidism and ophthalmopathy. MiXCR, applied by TCRdb to the multiplex PCR reads, yields one record per CDR3 protein. The data hold about 420,000 distinct CDR3 sequences, with around a sixth observed a single time. The sequencing input was blood. These receptors all come from a woman aged 18-29 years with Graves' hyperthyroidism. Each CDR3 is given with its conserved first and last residue. The D gene is left open where the match is weak. Size is stated for part of the rows, as once, few or many counts, or as a class when the clone is expanded.

j_gene: TRBJ2-1
d_gene: .
v_gene: TRBV20-1
abundance: few
CDR3nt: TGCAGTGCTCTAGAGCTAGGAGGAGCCCTCCCCAATGAGCAGTTCTTC
CDR3aa: CSALELGGALPNEQFF

j_gene: TRBJ1-1
d_gene: .
v_gene: TRBV11-2
abundance: many
CDR3nt: TGTGCCAGCAGCTTAGGCCCAGGAATGAACACTGAAGCTTTCTTT
CDR3aa: CASSLGPGMNTEAFF

j_gene: TRBJ2-3
d_gene: TRBD1
v_gene: TRBV5-1
abundance: many
CDR3nt: TGCGCCAGCAGCCATGGGACAGGCACGAGCTCTACAGATACGCAGTATTTT
CDR3aa: CASSHGTGTSSTDTQYF

j_gene: TRBJ2-7
d_gene: .
v_gene: TRBV6-5
abundance: many
CDR3nt: TGTGCCAGCAGTTACACAATTAAAAGCTACGAGCAGTACTTC
CDR3aa: CASSYTIKSYEQYF

j_gene: TRBJ2-3
d_gene: TRBD2
v_gene: TRBV11-2
abundance: .
CDR3nt: TGTGCCAGCAGCTTACTAGCGGGGGGAGGCGATACGCAGTATTTT
CDR3aa: CASSLLAGGGDTQYF

j_gene: TRBJ2-5
d_gene: TRBD2
v_gene: TRBV7-9
abundance: many
CDR3nt: TGTGCCACCATGGGACTGCCGGGAGGGTCAGAGACCCAGTACTTC
CDR3aa: CATMGLPGGSETQYF

j_gene: TRBJ1-4
d_gene: .
v_gene: TRBV11-2
abundance: many
CDR3nt: TGTGCCAGCAGCTTTGAAGGGCGGAAGAATGAAAAACTGTTTTTT
CDR3aa: CASSFEGRKNEKLFF

j_gene: TRBJ1-2
d_gene: .
v_gene: TRBV5-8
abundance: many
CDR3nt: TGTGCCAGCAGCTTGTTAGGGGCGCGGGGCTACACCTTC
CDR3aa: CASSLLGARGYTF

j_gene: TRBJ1-5
d_gene: .
v_gene: TRBV18
abundance: .
CDR3nt: TGTGCCAGCTCACCAGGGGACGGCAATCAGCCCCAGCATTTT
CDR3aa: CASSPGDGNQPQHF

j_gene: TRBJ2-7
d_gene: .
v_gene: TRBV29-1
abundance: many
CDR3nt: TGCAGCGTTGAACCGACAGGCTCCTACGAGCAGTACTTC
CDR3aa: CSVEPTGSYEQYF

j_gene: TRBJ2-1
d_gene: TRBD2
v_gene: TRBV2
abundance: few
CDR3nt: TGTGCCAGCGGATCTGGGGCTAGCGGGAGATCCTACAATGAGCAGTTCTTC
CDR3aa: CASGSGASGRSYNEQFF

j_gene: TRBJ2-5
d_gene: TRBD2
v_gene: TRBV20-1
abundance: few
CDR3nt: TGCAGTGCCTCGGGGACTAGCGGGGGGGCGGAAGAGACCCAGTACTTC
CDR3aa: CSASGTSGGAEETQYF

j_gene: TRBJ2-2
d_gene: .
v_gene: TRBV28
abundance: .
CDR3nt: TGTGCCAGCAGGACAACCTCCGCTGGCGGGGAGCTGTTTTTT
CDR3aa: CASRTTSAGGELFF

j_gene: TRBJ2-4
d_gene: .
v_gene: TRBV28
abundance: many
CDR3nt: TGTGCCACCTCGGAAATAGCCAAAAACATTCAGTACTTC
CDR3aa: CATSEIAKNIQYF

j_gene: TRBJ1-1
d_gene: TRBD1
v_gene: TRBV18
abundance: many
CDR3nt: TGTGCCAGCTCACGACAGGGGAACGCTGAAGCTTTCTTT
CDR3aa: CASSRQGNAEAFF

j_gene: TRBJ1-1
d_gene: .
v_gene: TRBV4-3
abundance: .
CDR3nt: TGCGCCAGCAGCCAAGAGACACGGGTAACTGAAGCTTTCTTT
CDR3aa: CASSQETRVTEAFF

j_gene: TRBJ2-2
d_gene: .
v_gene: TRBV12-3/TRBV12-4
abundance: few
CDR3nt: TGTGCCAGCCCGGGGCTTATTCCGAACACCGGGGAGCTGTTTTTT
CDR3aa: CASPGLIPNTGELFF

j_gene: TRBJ2-3
d_gene: TRBD2
v_gene: TRBV2
abundance: once
CDR3nt: TGTGCCAGCAGTGAAGCGCTAGCGGACGTTCGGACAGATACGCAGTATTTT
CDR3aa: CASSEALADVRTDTQYF

j_gene: TRBJ2-1
d_gene: .
v_gene: TRBV6-1
abundance: many
CDR3nt: TGTGCCAGCAGCCTCTCCTTCTCCTACAATGAGCAGTTCTTC
CDR3aa: CASSLSFSYNEQFF

j_gene: TRBJ2-7
d_gene: TRBD2
v_gene: TRBV7-9
abundance: many
CDR3nt: TGTGCCAGCAGCTTAGCTAGACTAGCGGGAGGGCCCCACTCCTACGAGCAGTACTTC
CDR3aa: CASSLARLAGGPHSYEQYF

j_gene: TRBJ2-1
d_gene: TRBD2
v_gene: TRBV6-1
abundance: many
CDR3nt: TGTGCCAGCAGCGTATTTGTAGCGGGAAGCCACAATGAGCAGTTCTTC
CDR3aa: CASSVFVAGSHNEQFF

j_gene: TRBJ1-1
d_gene: .
v_gene: TRBV3-1
abundance: many
CDR3nt: TGTGCCAGCAGCCAAGCCTGGGAGGTCAGGACGAACACTGAAGCTTTCTTT
CDR3aa: CASSQAWEVRTNTEAFF

j_gene: TRBJ1-2
d_gene: .
v_gene: TRBV7-9
abundance: few
CDR3nt: TGTGCCAGCAGGGGGGGGTACTATGGCTACACCTTC
CDR3aa: CASRGGYYGYTF

j_gene: TRBJ2-7
d_gene: TRBD2
v_gene: TRBV10-3
abundance: .
CDR3nt: TGTGCCATCAGTTCTACTAGCGGGGGGGCCGGGACCTACGAGCAGTACTTC
CDR3aa: CAISSTSGGAGTYEQYF

j_gene: TRBJ2-1
d_gene: TRBD2
v_gene: TRBV28
abundance: many
CDR3nt: TGTGCCAGCAGTACTTCCGGGGCGGGAGGCGGAGAGCAGTTCTTC
CDR3aa: CASSTSGAGGGEQFF

j_gene: TRBJ2-7
d_gene: .
v_gene: TRBV10-1
abundance: many
CDR3nt: TGCGCCAGCAGTGACGGCGGGACCTCCTACGAGCAGTACTTC
CDR3aa: CASSDGGTSYEQYF

j_gene: TRBJ1-1
d_gene: .
v_gene: TRBV27
abundance: .
CDR3nt: TGTGCCAGCACCCCCCTGGGGGGCACTGGAGCTTTCTTT
CDR3aa: CASTPLGGTGAFF

j_gene: TRBJ1-4
d_gene: .
v_gene: TRBV7-9
abundance: many
CDR3nt: TGTGCCAGCAGCCCAGGGGACGAAAAACTGTTTTTT
CDR3aa: CASSPGDEKLFF

j_gene: TRBJ2-3
d_gene: .
v_gene: TRBV6-1
abundance: many
CDR3nt: TGTGCCAGCAGTCCATCTGGAACCTACACAGATACGCAGTATTTT
CDR3aa: CASSPSGTYTDTQYF

j_gene: TRBJ1-1
d_gene: .
v_gene: TRBV7-9
abundance: many
CDR3nt: TGTGCCAGCAGCGCAGCGAACACTGAAGCTTTCTTT
CDR3aa: CASSAANTEAFF

j_gene: TRBJ1-1
d_gene: .
v_gene: TRBV6-1
abundance: .
CDR3nt: TGTGCCAGCTTGGGTGGTCGAACTGAAGCTTTCTTT
CDR3aa: CASLGGRTEAFF

j_gene: TRBJ2-7
d_gene: TRBD1
v_gene: TRBV7-9
abundance: few
CDR3nt: TGTGCCAGCAGCTTAGGGACAGGGGCGAAGGTCGAGCAGTACTTC
CDR3aa: CASSLGTGAKVEQYF

j_gene: TRBJ2-1
d_gene: TRBD2
v_gene: TRBV6-2/TRBV6-3
abundance: .
CDR3nt: TGTGCCAACAGTTACTCGACAAGGACTAGCGGGAGGGGAGAGCAGTTCTTC
CDR3aa: CANSYSTRTSGRGEQFF

j_gene: TRBJ2-3
d_gene: .
v_gene: TRBV2
abundance: many
CDR3nt: TGTGCCACAGGGACCGTACTAGTCCCAGATACGCAGTATTTT
CDR3aa: CATGTVLVPDTQYF

j_gene: TRBJ2-7
d_gene: .
v_gene: TRBV9
abundance: .
CDR3nt: TGTGCCAGCAGCGTAGCTATTTCGACCATCTACGAGCAGTACTTC
CDR3aa: CASSVAISTIYEQYF

j_gene: TRBJ2-5
d_gene: .
v_gene: TRBV7-9
abundance: few
CDR3nt: TGTGCCAGCAGCTTAGAGTGGCTGGCAGAAGAGACCCAGTACTTC
CDR3aa: CASSLEWLAEETQYF

j_gene: TRBJ2-1
d_gene: .
v_gene: TRBV7-6
abundance: .
CDR3nt: TGTGCCAGCAGCTTATCTTCGGGGTTCTACAATGAGCAGTTCTTC
CDR3aa: CASSLSSGFYNEQFF

j_gene: TRBJ2-3
d_gene: .
v_gene: TRBV9
abundance: few
CDR3nt: TGTGCCAGCAGCGAGAGAACCGACAGAAGCACAGATACGCAGTATTTT
CDR3aa: CASSERTDRSTDTQYF

j_gene: TRBJ2-3
d_gene: .
v_gene: TRBV6-2/TRBV6-3
abundance: many
CDR3nt: TGTGCCAGCAGTTCGCCGGGACGGAGCACAGATACGCAGTATTTT
CDR3aa: CASSSPGRSTDTQYF

j_gene: TRBJ1-1
d_gene: .
v_gene: TRBV10-3
abundance: few
CDR3nt: TGTGCCATCAGTGTTGGGGGGCGCAGTAGTGAAGCTTTCTTT
CDR3aa: CAISVGGRSSEAFF

j_gene: TRBJ2-2
d_gene: .
v_gene: TRBV29-1
abundance: .
CDR3nt: TGCAGCGTTGTTTTGCGACAGAACACCGGGGAGCTGTTTTTT
CDR3aa: CSVVLRQNTGELFF

j_gene: TRBJ1-1
d_gene: .
v_gene: TRBV6-5
abundance: many
CDR3nt: TGTGCCAGCAGTACTGGACTTAGGAGGGACACTGAAGCTTTCTTT
CDR3aa: CASSTGLRRDTEAFF

j_gene: TRBJ2-7
d_gene: TRBD2
v_gene: TRBV20-1
abundance: once
CDR3nt: TGCAGTGCTCAGGGCTCGAAGGGACTAGCGGGAGGGGTCGAGCAGTACTTC
CDR3aa: CSAQGSKGLAGGVEQYF

j_gene: TRBJ2-5
d_gene: TRBD2
v_gene: TRBV7-9
abundance: many
CDR3nt: TGTGCCAGCAGCTTGAGCGGGAGATTTTTGGAGACCCAGTACTTC
CDR3aa: CASSLSGRFLETQYF

j_gene: TRBJ1-1
d_gene: .
v_gene: TRBV28
abundance: many
CDR3nt: TGTGCCAGCAGACCCCAAATCGCGGGGGTCCATGAAGCTTTCTTT
CDR3aa: CASRPQIAGVHEAFF